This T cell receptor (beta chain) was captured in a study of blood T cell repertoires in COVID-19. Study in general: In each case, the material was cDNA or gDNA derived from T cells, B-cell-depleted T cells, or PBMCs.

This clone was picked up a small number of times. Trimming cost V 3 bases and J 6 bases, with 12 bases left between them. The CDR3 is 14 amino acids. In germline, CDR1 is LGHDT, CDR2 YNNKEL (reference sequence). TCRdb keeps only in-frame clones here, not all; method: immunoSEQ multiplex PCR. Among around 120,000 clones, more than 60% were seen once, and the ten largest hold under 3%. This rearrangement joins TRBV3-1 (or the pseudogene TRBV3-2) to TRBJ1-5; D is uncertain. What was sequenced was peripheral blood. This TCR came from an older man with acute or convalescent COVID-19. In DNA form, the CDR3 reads TGTGCCAGCAGCCATAGAGGGAGAACTCAGCCCCAGCATTTT. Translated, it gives CASSHRGRTQPQHF.